The present entry profiles one T cell receptor beta chain with its context. The PCR was carried out with 60 Vbeta primers and 13 Jbeta primers. The protocol was immunoSEQ multiplex PCR, while the TCRdb copy is restricted to in-frame clones and leaves out a portion. This table holds hundreds of thousands of clones, roughly 89% found once. The CDR3 runs to 16 residues. Germline CDR1 LNHDA, CDR2 SQIVND (reference sequence). The V segment lost 9 bases and the J segment 0 bases; nucleotides outside the gene matches: 13. This entry comes from a study of cytomegalovirus exposure and HLA in healthy donors. The gene calls are TRBV19 and TRBJ1-1; 7 nucleotides align to TRBD1. The source of this sequence is a woman younger than 30 in good health and CMV-seronegative. Sequenced: PBMCs. CDR3 protein: CASRQGALGMNTEAFF. For the CDR3, the DNA is TGTGCCAGCAGACAGGGAGCCTTGGGGATGAACACTGAAGCTTTCTTT.